A selection of T cell receptor beta chains follows, all from one sample in a study of Ad26.COV2.S vaccination and SARS-CoV-2 variants. Only in-frame clones appear in the TCRdb table, and some are missing; sequencing was by immunoSEQ multiplex PCR. Of 300,000 to 450,000 clones in the sample, about 90% were seen once. The sequenced sample was peripheral blood, obtained after recovery from COVID-19. The receptors come from a human donor who had recovered from COVID-19. Each CDR3 is given with its conserved first and last residue. The D gene is left open where the match is weak. Where a row states a size, it is once, few, many or the class of an expanded clone; other rows omit it.

J gene: TRBJ1-3
D gene: TRBD1
V gene: TRBV2
clone size: -
CDR3 DNA: TGTGCCAGCAGTTTGACAGGGGAAACGAGGGGAAACACCATATATTTT
CDR3 protein: CASSLTGETRGNTIYF

J gene: TRBJ1-1
D gene: -
V gene: TRBV28
clone size: -
CDR3 DNA: TGTGCCAGCAGTACCCGGACCGGAATGAACACTGAAGCTTTCTTT
CDR3 protein: CASSTRTGMNTEAFF

J gene: TRBJ1-1
D gene: -
V gene: TRBV19
clone size: -
CDR3 DNA: TGTGCCAGTAGTATAGTGGGGGGTTTCACTGAAGCTTTCTTT
CDR3 protein: CASSIVGGFTEAFF

J gene: TRBJ2-1
D gene: -
V gene: TRBV5-6
clone size: -
CDR3 DNA: TGTGCCAGCAGCCTCATCGGGACCTCACACAATGAGCAGTTCTTC
CDR3 protein: CASSLIGTSHNEQFF

J gene: TRBJ1-5
D gene: -
V gene: TRBV10-3
clone size: once
CDR3 DNA: TGTGCCATCAGTGAGTCATCTCTGGGGGGTAGCAATCAGCCCCAGCATTTT
CDR3 protein: CAISESSLGGSNQPQHF

J gene: TRBJ2-5
D gene: -
V gene: TRBV5-4
clone size: -
CDR3 DNA: TGTGCCAGCAGCTTGGTCCACAGGGTGGGGTTGGGAGAGACCCAGTACTTC
CDR3 protein: CASSLVHRVGLGETQYF

J gene: TRBJ2-3
D gene: -
V gene: TRBV5-6
clone size: -
CDR3 DNA: TGTGCCAGCAGTTCGCCGGGACTCAGGGAGACAGATACGCAGTATTTT
CDR3 protein: CASSSPGLRETDTQYF

J gene: TRBJ2-1
D gene: -
V gene: TRBV24-1
clone size: -
CDR3 DNA: TGTGCCACCAGGGAAAAGGATGAGCAGTTCTTC
CDR3 protein: CATREKDEQFF

J gene: TRBJ2-7
D gene: TRBD1
V gene: TRBV4-1
clone size: -
CDR3 DNA: TGCGCCAGCAGCCACCAGGGGACAGGTAGATCTTACGAGCAGTACTTC
CDR3 protein: CASSHQGTGRSYEQYF

J gene: TRBJ1-1
D gene: -
V gene: TRBV5-1
clone size: -
CDR3 DNA: TGCGCCAGCAGCTTGGCCCCAGCGAACACTGAAGCTTTCTTT
CDR3 protein: CASSLAPANTEAFF

J gene: TRBJ2-7
D gene: TRBD1
V gene: TRBV5-1
clone size: -
CDR3 DNA: TGCGCCAGCAGCTTGGAAGGGACAGTGAATTACGAGCAGTACTTC
CDR3 protein: CASSLEGTVNYEQYF

J gene: TRBJ1-1
D gene: -
V gene: TRBV9
clone size: -
CDR3 DNA: TGTGCCAGCAGCGTGGGGTGGCGGTACACTGAAGCTTTCTTT
CDR3 protein: CASSVGWRYTEAFF

J gene: TRBJ2-1
D gene: TRBD2
V gene: TRBV27
clone size: -
CDR3 DNA: TGTGCCAGCAGTTTGGCTAGCGGGGGGAGTCCCAATGAGCAGTTCTTC
CDR3 protein: CASSLASGGSPNEQFF

J gene: TRBJ1-2
D gene: TRBD1
V gene: TRBV2
clone size: -
CDR3 DNA: TGTGCCAGCAGTGAACAGGGGGGGACAGAAGGCTACACCTTC
CDR3 protein: CASSEQGGTEGYTF

J gene: TRBJ2-2
D gene: -
V gene: TRBV7-9
clone size: few
CDR3 DNA: TGTGCCAGCAGCCCTCAGGGGACCGGGGAGCTGTTTTTT
CDR3 protein: CASSPQGTGELFF

J gene: TRBJ1-1
D gene: -
V gene: TRBV27
clone size: -
CDR3 DNA: TGTGCCAGCAGCTACAGGGCTGAAGCTTTCTTT
CDR3 protein: CASSYRAEAFF

J gene: TRBJ1-5
D gene: -
V gene: TRBV6-2/TRBV6-3
clone size: -
CDR3 DNA: TGTGCCAGCAGTTATGTTGTCCAGGGAGGTCAGCCCCAGCATTTT
CDR3 protein: CASSYVVQGGQPQHF

J gene: TRBJ1-4
D gene: -
V gene: TRBV19
clone size: -
CDR3 DNA: TGTGCCAGTAGGGACTTACATGAAAAACTGTTTTTT
CDR3 protein: CASRDLHEKLFF

J gene: TRBJ1-2
D gene: -
V gene: TRBV11-2
clone size: -
CDR3 DNA: TGTGCCAGCAGCGGGGAGGTTGACTATGGCTACACCTTC
CDR3 protein: CASSGEVDYGYTF

J gene: TRBJ1-2
D gene: TRBD1
V gene: TRBV4-2
clone size: once
CDR3 DNA: TGTGCCAGCAGCACCGGACAGGGGGCAAATGGCTACACCTTC
CDR3 protein: CASSTGQGANGYTF

J gene: TRBJ2-1
D gene: TRBD1
V gene: TRBV9
clone size: -
CDR3 DNA: TGTGCCAGCAGCGTAGGGGACAGCCACAATGAGCAGTTCTTC
CDR3 protein: CASSVGDSHNEQFF

J gene: TRBJ1-1
D gene: -
V gene: TRBV6-5
clone size: -
CDR3 DNA: TGTGCCAGCAGATGGACCGAGCTTAACACTGAAGCTTTCTTT
CDR3 protein: CASRWTELNTEAFF

J gene: TRBJ1-1
D gene: -
V gene: TRBV7-8
clone size: -
CDR3 DNA: TGTGCCAGCAGCTTAGACCGGGGGAACACTGAAGCTTTCTTT
CDR3 protein: CASSLDRGNTEAFF

J gene: TRBJ2-1
D gene: -
V gene: TRBV12-3/TRBV12-4
clone size: -
CDR3 DNA: TGTGCCAGCAGCTATTCAACAGGGCATGAGCAGTTCTTC
CDR3 protein: CASSYSTGHEQFF

J gene: TRBJ1-3
D gene: -
V gene: TRBV5-8
clone size: -
CDR3 DNA: TGTGCCAGCAGCCCCCTCCATGGTATTAGATCGGGAAACACCATATATTTT
CDR3 protein: CASSPLHGIRSGNTIYF

J gene: TRBJ2-3
D gene: TRBD2
V gene: TRBV6-5
clone size: -
CDR3 DNA: TGTGCCAGCAGTTACGGACTAGCAAGCGATACGCAGTATTTT
CDR3 protein: CASSYGLASDTQYF

J gene: TRBJ2-3
D gene: -
V gene: TRBV24-1
clone size: -
CDR3 DNA: TGTGCCACCAGTGACCGCGGGACACCAGATACGCAGTATTTT
CDR3 protein: CATSDRGTPDTQYF

J gene: TRBJ1-1
D gene: -
V gene: TRBV7-2
clone size: once
CDR3 DNA: TGTGCCAGCAGCTTAGGGGGGAGTGAAGCTTTCTTT
CDR3 protein: CASSLGGSEAFF

J gene: TRBJ1-5
D gene: -
V gene: TRBV11-2
clone size: -
CDR3 DNA: TGTGCCAGCAGCTGGGGGTTGGTGGATCAGCCCCAGCATTTT
CDR3 protein: CASSWGLVDQPQHF

J gene: TRBJ2-3
D gene: TRBD2
V gene: TRBV19
clone size: once
CDR3 DNA: TGTGCCAGTAGTTTGATAGCGGGGACAGATACGCAGTATTTT
CDR3 protein: CASSLIAGTDTQYF

J gene: TRBJ2-2
D gene: TRBD1
V gene: TRBV18
clone size: once
CDR3 DNA: TGTGCCAGCTCCCGCGGGACAGGGGCAACGAACACCGGGGAGCTGTTTTTT
CDR3 protein: CASSRGTGATNTGELFF

J gene: TRBJ2-5
D gene: -
V gene: TRBV7-6
clone size: -
CDR3 DNA: TGTGCCAGCAGCCCCCTTGGGTCTCGGCAAGAGACCCAGTACTTC
CDR3 protein: CASSPLGSRQETQYF

J gene: TRBJ2-5
D gene: TRBD2
V gene: TRBV7-2
clone size: -
CDR3 DNA: TGTGCCAGCAGCGCCGCCGGGACTAGCGGGGTAGAGACCCAGTACTTC
CDR3 protein: CASSAAGTSGVETQYF

J gene: TRBJ1-3
D gene: -
V gene: TRBV15
clone size: once
CDR3 DNA: TGTGCCACCAGCAGAGATCGGGCGGCTGGGGACACCATATATTTT
CDR3 protein: CATSRDRAAGDTIYF

J gene: TRBJ2-7
D gene: -
V gene: TRBV7-9
clone size: -
CDR3 DNA: TGTGCCAGCAGCTTCCGCACCGGGCCCGAGGGCGAGCAGTACTTC
CDR3 protein: CASSFRTGPEGEQYF